The 20 T cell receptor beta chains given below trace back to one sample, sequenced in a study of control samples from healthy donors and cancer patients. Measured with immunoSEQ multiplex PCR; TCRdb has only the in-frame clones, and not every one. The sample includes 90,000 to 150,000 clones, 70% to 90% of them seen just once. Specimen: blood. The origin of the receptors is a man in his forties in good health.

V gene TRBV6-5 combines with J gene TRBJ1-2; D possibly corresponds to TRBD1 (6 bases). The CDR3 loop spans 14 amino acids. The germline V gene has CDR1 MNHEY and CDR2 SVGAGI. Trimming took 6 bases from V and 8 from J, leaving 19 bases between them. CDR3 protein: CASRPPSGAQGYTF. The DNA for the CDR3 is TGTGCCAGCAGACCACCCTCGGGGGCGCAAGGCTACACCTTC.

This chain links TRBV29-1 with TRBJ1-2, with D hard to call. CDR1 is SQVTM, CDR2 ANQGSEA, per germline. The CDR3 loop spans 10 amino acids. The V gene lost 4 bases and the J gene lost 4 bases, with 4 bases spanning the gap. The CDR3 loop reads CSVVRYGYTF. CDR3 DNA: TGCAGCGTTGTGCGCTATGGCTACACCTTC.

This chain uses TRBV5-6 with TRBJ1-1; D is ambiguous. Per germline, CDR1 SGHDT and CDR2 YYEEEE. CDR3 length: 16 residues. V shed 0 bases and J shed 4 bases, with 16 bases lying between them. Here the CDR3 reads CASSLVRVCCTTEAFF. The DNA for the CDR3 is TGTGCCAGCAGCTTGGTAAGGGTTTGTTGTACCACTGAAGCTTTCTTT.

Of note for this clone: This same CDR3 is encoded by further DNA sequences in the sample. V and J are TRBV7-8 and TRBJ2-7; D gene ambiguous. The CDR3 runs to 12 residues. CDR1 SGHVS and CDR2 FQNEAQ come from the germline V gene. V lost 3 bases and J 0 bases, leaving 3 bases between the germline ends. Here the CDR3 reads CASSLGSYEQYF. The CDR3 nucleotides are TGTGCCAGCAGCTTGGGCTCCTACGAGCAGTACTTC.

The CDR3 sequence is CAWSRSALYEQYF. The DNA for the CDR3 is TGTGCCTGGAGTAGGTCTGCACTCTACGAGCAGTACTTC. V and J are TRBV30 and TRBJ2-7, with unresolved D. This CDR3 is built from 13 residues. Germline CDR1 reads GTSNPN; CDR2 reads SVGIG (reference sequence). With 2 bases removed from V and 3 bases from J, the gap between germline ends came to 11 bases.

The chain couples TRBV9 to TRBJ1-4; 9 positions match TRBD1. Germline values: CDR1 SGDLS, CDR2 YYNGEE. The CDR3 runs to 15 residues. V lost 0 bases and J lost 8; bases outside the gene matches: 5. For the CDR3, the DNA is TGTGCCAGCAGCGTAGGGACAGGGGTTGACGAAAAACTGTTTTTT. Translating it yields CASSVGTGVDEKLFF. Combining the CDR3 with reference TRBV9 and TRBJ1-4 gives the whole variable domain DSGVTQTPKHLITATGQRVTLRCSPRSGDLSVYWYQQSLDQGLQFLIQYYNGEERAKGNILERFSAQQFPDLHSELNLSSLELGDSALYFCASSVGTGVDEKLFFGSGTQLSVL.

The chain recombines TRBV6-2 or TRBV6-3 with TRBJ2-5; D assignment may be TRBD1 or TRBD2 (5 bases each). CDR1 is MNHEY, CDR2 SVGEGT, per germline. This CDR3 region has 17 residues. V shed 6 bases and J shed 1 base, with 21 bases lying between them. CDR3 in amino acids: CASSPGSGALPQETQYF. The CDR3 region has the DNA TGTGCCAGCAGCCCAGGGAGCGGCGCCCTTCCCCAAGAGACCCAGTACTTC.

CDR3 in amino acids: CASRRNTIYF. Here the CDR3 DNA reads TGTGCCAGCAGACGAAACACCATATATTTT. The rearrangement joins TRBV12-3 or TRBV12-4 to TRBJ1-3, with D unresolved. The length of the CDR3 is 10 residues. Trimming shortened V by 6 bases and J by 5 bases, and 2 bases separated the two germline ends.

The CDR3 DNA follows: TGTGCCGGCACCGGGACACGAGAAGAGACCCAGTACTTC. As protein: CAGTGTREETQYF. V gene TRBV2 combines with J gene TRBJ2-5; TRBD1 is a possible D gene (6 bases). V was clipped by 11 bases and J by 3 bases, with 16 bases between them. CDR3 size: 13 residues. Germline CDR1 is SNHLY and CDR2 is FYNNEI.

This chain uses TRBV28 with TRBJ1-1; D uncertain. Trimming took off 7 bases at V and 3 bases at J, with 18 bases between the two ends. Germline V gene sequence: CDR1 MDHEN, CDR2 SYDVKM. The CDR3 totals 15 residues. CDR3 sequence reads: CASTIGGPVDTEAFF. In DNA, the CDR3 is TGTGCCAGCACTATAGGAGGGCCGGTTGACACTGAAGCTTTCTTT.

The chain employs TRBV7-9 and TRBJ2-1; maybe TRBD2 (5 bases). V was cut by 3 bases and J by 5 bases, with 5 bases left in between. Per the germline V gene, CDR1 is SEHNR and CDR2 is FQNEAQ (reference sequence). CDR3 size: 12 residues. The CDR3 sequence: CASSFGNNEQFF. CDR3 bases: TGTGCCAGCAGCTTCGGGAACAATGAGCAGTTCTTC.

The chain joins TRBV6-5 to TRBJ2-1, with D possibly being TRBD1 (6 bases). This CDR3 has 14 residues. Between the trimmed V and J ends, which lost 6 bases and 5 bases, there was a span of 14 bases. CDR1 is MNHEY and CDR2 is SVGAGI in the germline V gene. CDR3 DNA: TGTGCCAGCAGCAACAGGGAGAGGAACAATGAGCAGTTCTTC. This sequence encodes CASSNRERNNEQFF.

The rearrangement joins TRBV24-1 to TRBJ1-1; D possibly corresponds to TRBD1 (6 bases). V was cut by 3 bases and J by 11 bases, with 12 bases left in between. The germline CDR1 and CDR2 sequences are KGHDR and SFDVKD. The CDR3 has 12 amino acids. CDR3 sequence: CATSDHTGRAFF. For the CDR3, the DNA is TGTGCCACCAGTGATCACACAGGGAGGGCTTTCTTT.

J is TRBJ2-7 and V is TRBV2, with a weak D call TRBD1 (5 bases). CDR3 length: 15 residues. V was trimmed by 1 base and J by 2 bases, leaving 12 bases between them. CDR1 is SNHLY, CDR2 FYNNEI, per germline. CDR3 DNA sequence: TGTGCCAGCAGTGAAGGCTCAGGGTGGACCTACGAGCAGTACTTC. This gives the protein CASSEGSGWTYEQYF.

This chain links TRBV6-5 with TRBJ1-6; perhaps TRBD1 as D (5 bases). V was cut by 4 bases and J by 9 bases, with 10 bases left in between. This CDR3 has 13 residues. CDR1 MNHEY and CDR2 SVGAGI come from the germline V gene. The CDR3, as DNA: TGTGCCAGCAGTTCCTCCGGGACTTCACCCCTCCACTTT. It encodes CASSSSGTSPLHF.

A single count supports this clone. The chain employs TRBV24-1 and TRBJ2-4; D possibly uses TRBD1 or TRBD2 (5 bases each). This CDR3 has 12 amino acids. Trimming took off 5 bases at V and 14 bases at J, with 15 bases between the two ends. In germline, CDR1 is KGHDR, CDR2 SFDVKD. CDR3 DNA sequence: TGTGCCACCAGTGCCCGGGACCTATTTGAGTACTTC. Encoded protein: CATSARDLFEYF.

A single count supports this clone. The rearrangement links TRBV7-8 to TRBJ2-7; D is perhaps TRBD2 (7 bases). Per germline, CDR1 SGHVS and CDR2 FQNEAQ. Trimming left V 5 bases short and J 3 bases short, with 17 bases between. The length of the CDR3 is 15 residues. The DNA for the CDR3 is TGTGCCAGCAGCCCTATGGGGGGGACATTCTACGAGCAGTACTTC. Translated, it gives CASSPMGGTFYEQYF. Filled out from reference TRBV7-8 and TRBJ2-7, the complete variable domain reads GAGVSQSPRYKVAKRGQDVALRCDPISGHVSLFWYQQALGQGPEFLTYFQNEAQLDKSGLPSDRFFAERPEGSVSTLKIQRTQQEDSAVYLCASSPMGGTFYEQYFGPGTRLTVT.

This clone was detected only once. The J gene is TRBJ2-3, the V gene TRBV2, with a possible D match to TRBD1 (6 bases). Germline loops: CDR1 SNHLY, CDR2 FYNNEI. Trimming took 6 bases from V and 2 from J, leaving 12 bases between them. The CDR3 has 14 amino acids. The CDR3 DNA follows: TGTGCCAGCAGGCTGACAGGACCCACAGATACGCAGTATTTT. The encoded protein is CASRLTGPTDTQYF.

The chain carries TRBV7-8 and TRBJ2-1; D not resolved. Germline V gives CDR1 SGHVS, CDR2 FQNEAQ. V shed 0 bases and J shed 4 bases, with 10 bases lying between them. The CDR3 contains 15 residues. The CDR3 here is CASSLAVSHYNEQFF. The DNA of the CDR3 is TGTGCCAGCAGCTTAGCGGTCAGTCATTACAATGAGCAGTTCTTC.

The chain has TRBV4-1 and TRBJ1-5; weak D call: TRBD1 (5 bases). The CDR3 runs 14 residues. The V gene's germline CDR1 is MGHRA and CDR2 YSYEKL. The V end lost 4 bases, the J end lost 7 bases, and 14 bases lay between the germline ends. This CDR3 is CASSPQYGGQPQHF. In DNA, the CDR3 is TGCGCCAGCAGCCCACAGTACGGGGGACAGCCCCAGCATTTT.